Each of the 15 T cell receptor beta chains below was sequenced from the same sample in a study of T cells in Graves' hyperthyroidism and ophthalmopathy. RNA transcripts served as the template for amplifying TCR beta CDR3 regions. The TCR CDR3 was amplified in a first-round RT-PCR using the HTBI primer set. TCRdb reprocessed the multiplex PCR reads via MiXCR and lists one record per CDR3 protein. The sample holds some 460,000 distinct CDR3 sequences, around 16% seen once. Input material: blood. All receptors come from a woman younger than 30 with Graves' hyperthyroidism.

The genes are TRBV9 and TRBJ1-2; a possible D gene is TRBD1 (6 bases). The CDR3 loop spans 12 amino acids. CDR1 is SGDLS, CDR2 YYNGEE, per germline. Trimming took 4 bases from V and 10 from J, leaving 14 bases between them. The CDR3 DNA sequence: TGTGCCAGCAGCTTAACATCAGGGGACTACACCTTC. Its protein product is CASSLTSGDYTF.

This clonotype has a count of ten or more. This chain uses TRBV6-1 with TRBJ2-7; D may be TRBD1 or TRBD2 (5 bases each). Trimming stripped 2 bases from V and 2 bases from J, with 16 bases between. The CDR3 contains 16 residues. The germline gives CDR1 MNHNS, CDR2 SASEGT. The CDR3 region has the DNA TGTGCCAGCAGTGAACGGATTGAGGGGTTCGCCTACGAGCAGTACTTC. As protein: CASSERIEGFAYEQYF.

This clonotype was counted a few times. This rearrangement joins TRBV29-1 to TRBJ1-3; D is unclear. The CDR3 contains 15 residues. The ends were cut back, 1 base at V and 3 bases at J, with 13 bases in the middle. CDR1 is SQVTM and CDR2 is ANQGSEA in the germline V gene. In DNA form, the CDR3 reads TGCAGCGTTGAAGGGACGCCGGGAGGTGGAAACACCATATATTTT. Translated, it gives CSVEGTPGGGNTIYF.

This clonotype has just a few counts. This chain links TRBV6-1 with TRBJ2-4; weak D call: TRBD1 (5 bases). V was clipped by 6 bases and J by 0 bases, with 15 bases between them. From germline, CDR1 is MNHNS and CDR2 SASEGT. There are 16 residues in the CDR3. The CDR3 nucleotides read TGTGCCAGCAGCCCTACGCGACAGCTAGCCAAAAACATTCAGTACTTC. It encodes CASSPTRQLAKNIQYF.

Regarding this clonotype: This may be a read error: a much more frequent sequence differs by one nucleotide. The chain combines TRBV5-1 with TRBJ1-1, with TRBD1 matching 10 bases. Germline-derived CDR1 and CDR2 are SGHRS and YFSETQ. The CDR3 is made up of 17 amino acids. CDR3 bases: TGCGCCAGCAGCTTACTGACAGGGGGCTTGACGAACACTGGAGCTTTCTTT. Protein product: CASSLLTGGLTNTGAFF. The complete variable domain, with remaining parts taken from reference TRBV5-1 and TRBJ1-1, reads KAGVTQTPRYLIKTRGQQVTLSCSPISGHRSVSWYQQTPGQGLQFLFEYFSETQRNKGNFPGRFSGRQFSNSRSEMNVSTLELGDSALYLCASSLLTGGLTNTGAFFGQGTRLTVV.

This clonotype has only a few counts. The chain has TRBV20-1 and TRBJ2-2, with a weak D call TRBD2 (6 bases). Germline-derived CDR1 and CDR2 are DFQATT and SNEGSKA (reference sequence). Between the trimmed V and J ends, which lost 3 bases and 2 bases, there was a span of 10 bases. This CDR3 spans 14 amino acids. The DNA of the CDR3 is TGCAGTGCTAGTTTGGGGGGAAACACCGGGGAGCTGTTTTTT. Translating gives CSASLGGNTGELFF.

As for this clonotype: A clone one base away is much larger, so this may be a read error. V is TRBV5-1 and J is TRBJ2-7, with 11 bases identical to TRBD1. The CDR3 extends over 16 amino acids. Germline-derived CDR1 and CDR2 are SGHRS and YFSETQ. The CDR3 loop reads CASSAGQGGSSHEQYF. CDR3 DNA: TGCGCCAGCAGCGCGGGACAGGGGGGCAGCTCCCACGAGCAGTACTTC.

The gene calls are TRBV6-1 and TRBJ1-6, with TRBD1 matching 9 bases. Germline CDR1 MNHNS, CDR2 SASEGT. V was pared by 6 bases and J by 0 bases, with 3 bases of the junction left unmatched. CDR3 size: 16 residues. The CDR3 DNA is TGTGCCAGCAGGGAGGACAGGGGCTCCTATAATTCACCCCTCCACTTT. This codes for CASREDRGSYNSPLHF.

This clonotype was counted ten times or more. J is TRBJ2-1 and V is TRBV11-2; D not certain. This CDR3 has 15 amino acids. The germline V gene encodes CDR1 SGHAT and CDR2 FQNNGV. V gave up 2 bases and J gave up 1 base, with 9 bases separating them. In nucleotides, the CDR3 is TGTGCCAGCAGCTTAATGAGACCATCCTACAATGAGCAGTTCTTC. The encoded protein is CASSLMRPSYNEQFF.

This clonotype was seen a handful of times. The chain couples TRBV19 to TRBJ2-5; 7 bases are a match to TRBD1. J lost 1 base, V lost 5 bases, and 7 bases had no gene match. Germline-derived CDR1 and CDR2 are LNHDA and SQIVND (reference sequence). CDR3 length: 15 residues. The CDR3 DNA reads TGTGCCAGTAGTGCGACAGGGATAGCCCAAGAGACCCAGTACTTC. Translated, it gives CASSATGIAQETQYF.

CDR3 amino acids: CASSSGQISSYNEQFF. The CDR3, as DNA: TGTGCCAGCAGCTCGGGACAGATTAGCTCCTACAATGAGCAGTTCTTC. V usage is TRBV7-9 and J usage is TRBJ2-1; 7 nucleotides agree with TRBD1. Germline V gives CDR1 SEHNR, CDR2 FQNEAQ (reference sequence). The CDR3 totals 16 residues. Germline trimming cut 4 bases from V and 0 bases from J; bases unmatched to any gene: 6.

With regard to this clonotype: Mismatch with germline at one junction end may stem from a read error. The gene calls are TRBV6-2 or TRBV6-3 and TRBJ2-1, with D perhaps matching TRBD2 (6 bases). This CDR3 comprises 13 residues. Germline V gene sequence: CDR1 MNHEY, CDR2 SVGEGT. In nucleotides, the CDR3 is TGTGCCGGCAGCGGGTTTTTGTACAATGAGCAGTTCTTC. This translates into CAGSGFLYNEQFF.

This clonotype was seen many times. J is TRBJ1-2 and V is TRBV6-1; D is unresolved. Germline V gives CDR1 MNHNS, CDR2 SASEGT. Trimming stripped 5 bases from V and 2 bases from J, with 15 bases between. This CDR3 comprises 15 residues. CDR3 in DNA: TGTGCCAGCAGTTCCCGATCGGCGGGAAACTATGGCTACACCTTC. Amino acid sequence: CASSSRSAGNYGYTF.

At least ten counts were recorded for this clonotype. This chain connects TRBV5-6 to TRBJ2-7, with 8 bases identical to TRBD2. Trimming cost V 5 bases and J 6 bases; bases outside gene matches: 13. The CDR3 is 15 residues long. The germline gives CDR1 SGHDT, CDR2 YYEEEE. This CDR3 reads CASSSIRSGAGEQYF. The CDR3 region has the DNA TGTGCCAGCAGTTCAATCCGTAGCGGGGCGGGCGAGCAGTACTTC.

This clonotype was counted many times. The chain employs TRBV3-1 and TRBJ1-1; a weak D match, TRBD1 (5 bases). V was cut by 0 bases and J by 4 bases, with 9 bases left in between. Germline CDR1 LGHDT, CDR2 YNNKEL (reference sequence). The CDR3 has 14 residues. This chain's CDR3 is CASSQEWQGTEAFF. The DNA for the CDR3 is TGTGCCAGCAGCCAAGAATGGCAGGGCACTGAAGCTTTCTTT. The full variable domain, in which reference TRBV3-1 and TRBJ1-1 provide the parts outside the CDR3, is DTAVSQTPKYLVTQMGNDKSIKCEQNLGHDTMYWYKQDSKKFLKIMFSYNNKELIINETVPNRFSPKSPDKAHLNLHINSLELGDSAVYFCASSQEWQGTEAFFGQGTRLTVV.